The 22 T cell receptor beta chains listed next were all sequenced from one sample in a study of T cells expressing NK-cell markers. TCRdb derives one entry per CDR3 protein from the 5' RACE reads, leaving out DNA. The record lists some 600,000 distinct CDR3 sequences, of which the ten most abundant hold under 4.5%. Material: blood T cells: a sorted CD56 or NKG2C T cell subset, CD4+ or CD8+ T cells, or bulk PBMC T cells (not recorded which). These receptors all come from a man aged 18 to 35 in good health.

The CDR3 loop is CASSFRSGRNTEAFF. The V and J genes are TRBV27 and TRBJ1-1; with no DNA, the TCRdb D assignment of TRBD1 cannot be verified. This CDR3 is built from 15 residues. CDR1 is MNHEY and CDR2 is SMNVEV in the germline V gene (reference sequence).

V is TRBV10-3 and J is TRBJ2-1; no DNA is available, so the TRBD2 call from TCRdb remains unchecked. The CDR3 has 17 amino acids. The V gene's germline CDR1 is ENHRY and CDR2 SYGVKD. The CDR3 protein is CAIRDVSGGRARDEQFF.

The chain couples TRBV21-1 to TRBJ1-2; there is no DNA to check the TCRdb D call of TRBD1. TRBV21-1 is noted as a pseudogene. The CDR3 runs 15 residues. The CDR3 loop is CASSKDGTGVRGYTF.

This chain joins TRBV12-3 or TRBV12-4 and TRBJ1-1. The CDR3 consists of 11 residues. The CDR3 reads CASLEGPEAFF.

V is TRBV4-1 and J is TRBJ2-3. This CDR3 is 17 amino acids long. Germline CDR1 reads MGHRA; CDR2 reads YSYEKL. CDR3 sequence: CASSQERTETSGDTQYF.

This chain joins TRBV6-1 and TRBJ2-5; TCRdb's D gene call, TRBD2, goes unchecked for lack of DNA. CDR3 length: 16 residues. Germline V lookup: CDR1 MNHNS, CDR2 SASEGT. This CDR3 reads CASTTGRGRNQETQYF.

V gene TRBV6-2 or TRBV6-3 combines with J gene TRBJ2-7; TCRdb returns TRBD1, unconfirmable since there is no DNA. The CDR3 length is 15 residues. Germline lookup yields CDR1 MNHEY and CDR2 SVGEGT. This CDR3 reads CASSSSDRISYEQYF.

This sequence joins TRBV20-1 and TRBJ2-3; there is no DNA to check the TCRdb D call of TRBD2. Per germline, CDR1 DFQATT and CDR2 SNEGSKA (reference sequence). This CDR3 has 15 amino acids. This CDR3 is CSAGEAGGPTDTQYF.

This chain connects TRBV7-9 to TRBJ2-1; absent DNA, TCRdb's TRBD1 call cannot be checked. Germline lookup yields CDR1 SEHNR and CDR2 FQNEAQ (reference sequence). This CDR3 region has 12 residues. This chain's CDR3 is CASSSRRNEQFF.

The CDR3 protein is CSAVDGQLYNEQFF. The chain combines TRBV20-1 with TRBJ2-1; the D call from TCRdb, TRBD1, cannot be confirmed without DNA. The CDR3 is 14 residues long. Germline lookup yields CDR1 DFQATT and CDR2 SNEGSKA (reference sequence).

This chain uses TRBV10-3 with TRBJ2-1; TCRdb designates TRBD1, a call that cannot be tested without DNA. This CDR3 is 13 amino acids long. The V gene's germline CDR1 is ENHRY and CDR2 SYGVKD. The CDR3 reads CAISEGTRNEQFF.

The chain employs TRBV5-1 and TRBJ2-1; lacking DNA, the TRBD1 call made by TCRdb goes unchecked. Per germline, CDR1 SGHRS and CDR2 YFSETQ. This CDR3 is built from 14 residues. CDR3 loop: CASSVPGAPREQFF.

The chain carries TRBV25-1 and TRBJ2-3; the TCRdb call, TRBD2, lacks DNA for checking. Per the germline V gene, CDR1 is MGHDK and CDR2 is SYGVNS. This CDR3 contains 15 residues. The CDR3 region is CASSGTRISTDTQYF.

This chain joins TRBV30 and TRBJ2-1; with no DNA, the TCRdb D assignment of TRBD1 cannot be verified. Germline V lookup: CDR1 GTSNPN, CDR2 SVGIG (reference sequence). The CDR3 totals 11 residues. CDR3 protein: CAWSRQGEQFF.

This sequence joins TRBV10-3 and TRBJ1-1. CDR1 ENHRY and CDR2 SYGVKD come from the germline V gene. CDR3 size: 14 residues. This CDR3 reads CAISEGRVVSEAFF.

The chain has TRBV28 and TRBJ2-7; lacking DNA, the TRBD2 call made by TCRdb goes unchecked. The CDR3 consists of 14 residues. The germline gives CDR1 MDHEN, CDR2 SYDVKM. The CDR3 loop is CASLGLAGPYEQYF.

The V and J genes are TRBV20-1 and TRBJ2-7. Germline V gene lookup returns CDR1 DFQATT and CDR2 SNEGSKA (reference sequence). CDR3 size: 12 residues. CDR3 sequence: CSATTTSYEQYF.

The rearrangement uses TRBV4-1 and TRBJ2-1; TCRdb reports TRBD2, a call that lacks DNA to check it against. CDR3 size: 21 residues. CDR1 and CDR2 from the germline V gene are MGHRA and YSYEKL. CDR3 sequence: CASSQSHLGAGGPPSYNEQFF.

Here the CDR3 reads CASSPNQREGETQYF. This chain connects TRBV18 to TRBJ2-5; TCRdb picks TRBD2, but there is no DNA to check that call. This CDR3 has 15 amino acids. The V gene's germline CDR1 is KGHSH and CDR2 LQKENI.

The chain joins TRBV27 to TRBJ2-2; TCRdb returns TRBD2, unconfirmable since there is no DNA. The CDR3 has 17 amino acids. Germline CDR1 MNHEY, CDR2 SMNVEV (reference sequence). The CDR3 spells CASSFGLSGSNTGELFF.

The chain links TRBV18 to TRBJ2-5. The CDR3 covers 14 residues. CDR1 and CDR2 (germline): KGHSH, LQKENI. CDR3: CASSPPSGKETQYF.

V usage is TRBV19 and J usage is TRBJ2-7; as DNA is missing, the TRBD2 call by TCRdb cannot be tested. This CDR3 region has 14 residues. Germline V gives CDR1 LNHDA, CDR2 SQIVND (reference sequence). CDR3 in amino acids: CASSLHGTGGEQYF.